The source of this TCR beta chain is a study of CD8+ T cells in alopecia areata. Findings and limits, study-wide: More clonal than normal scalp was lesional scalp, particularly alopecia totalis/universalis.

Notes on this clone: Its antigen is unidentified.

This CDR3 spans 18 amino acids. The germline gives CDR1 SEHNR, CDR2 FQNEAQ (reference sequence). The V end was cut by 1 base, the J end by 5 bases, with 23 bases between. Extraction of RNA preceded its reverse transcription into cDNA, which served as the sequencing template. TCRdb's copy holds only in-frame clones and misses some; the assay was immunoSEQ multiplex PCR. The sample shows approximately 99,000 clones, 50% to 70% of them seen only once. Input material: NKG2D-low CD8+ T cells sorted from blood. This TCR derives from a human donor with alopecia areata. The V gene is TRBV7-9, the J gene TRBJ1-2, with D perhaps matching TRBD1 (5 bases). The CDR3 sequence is CASSLVGTGLGTDYGYTF. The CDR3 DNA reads TGTGCCAGCAGCTTAGTCGGGACCGGTCTCGGGACGGATTATGGCTACACCTTC.